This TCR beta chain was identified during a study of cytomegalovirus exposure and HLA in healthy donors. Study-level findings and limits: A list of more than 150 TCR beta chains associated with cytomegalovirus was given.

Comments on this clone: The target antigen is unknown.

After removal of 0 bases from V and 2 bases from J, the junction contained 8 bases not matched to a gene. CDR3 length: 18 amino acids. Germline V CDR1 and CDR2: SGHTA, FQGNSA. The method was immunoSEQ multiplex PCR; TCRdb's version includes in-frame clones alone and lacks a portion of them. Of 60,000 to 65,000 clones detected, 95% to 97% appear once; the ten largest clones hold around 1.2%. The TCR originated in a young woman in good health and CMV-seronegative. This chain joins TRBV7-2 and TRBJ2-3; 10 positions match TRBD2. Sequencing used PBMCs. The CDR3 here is CASSLARLAGVLTDTQYF. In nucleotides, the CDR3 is TGTGCCAGCAGCTTAGCGCGGCTAGCGGGGGTCCTCACAGATACGCAGTATTTT.